The 12 T cell receptor beta chains in this list originate from one sample, sequenced in a study of CD8 T cells in Susac syndrome. The authors reverse transcribed roughly 0.5 to 1 ug RNA with random hexamers. In TCRdb, the immunoSEQ multiplex PCR reads were re-called with MiXCR into one record per CDR3 protein. This sample yields 300,000 to 350,000 distinct CDR3 sequences, of which about 91% are seen a single time; approximately 0.065% belongs to the top ten. Sequencing input: CD4+ T cells from PBMCs. The source of these receptors is a human donor with multiple sclerosis.

The chain has TRBV6-6 and TRBJ2-4; maybe TRBD1 (5 bases). Germline V gene sequence: CDR1 MNHNY, CDR2 SVGAGI (reference sequence). This CDR3 has 15 residues. Trimming removed 0 bases at V and 6 bases at J, with 12 bases between. CDR3 sequence reads: CASSYSTPRANIQYF. In DNA form, the CDR3 reads TGTGCCAGCAGTTACTCGACCCCCAGGGCAAACATTCAGTACTTC.

J is TRBJ2-6 and V is TRBV7-9, with D uncertain. CDR1 and CDR2 from the germline V gene are SEHNR and FQNEAQ (reference sequence). The CDR3 totals 14 residues. The CDR3 here is CADDARSGANVLTF. CDR3 nucleotide sequence: TGTGCAGACGACGCCCGCTCTGGGGCCAACGTCCTGACTTTC. Filled out from reference TRBV7-9 and TRBJ2-6, the complete variable domain reads DTGVSQNPRHKITKRGQNVTFRCDPISEHNRLYWYRQTLGQGPEFLTYFQNEAQLEKSRLLSDRFSAERPKGSFSTLEIQRTEQGDSAMYLCADDARSGANVLTFGAGSRLTVL.

This chain connects TRBV12-3 or TRBV12-4 to TRBJ2-7, with 12 bases lining up with TRBD1. J gave up 4 bases and V 3 bases, and 13 bases lay outside the gene matches. This CDR3 contains 18 residues. This CDR3 is CASSFGTGGPGTVYEQYF. CDR3 coding DNA: TGTGCCAGCAGTTTCGGGACAGGGGGCCCCGGGACCGTGTACGAGCAGTACTTC.

The chain couples TRBV24-1 to TRBJ2-3; 13 bases are shared with TRBD2. Looked up from germline, CDR1 is KGHDR and CDR2 is SFDVKD. This CDR3 region has 17 residues. V lost 3 bases to trimming and J lost 2 bases; unmatched junction nucleotides: 4. The DNA for the CDR3 is TGTGCCACCAGTGATCCGACTAGCGGGGGGCCCACAGATACGCAGTATTTT. Translating gives CATSDPTSGGPTDTQYF.

The rearrangement links TRBV18 to TRBJ1-1; TRBD1 agrees at 7 bases. The ends lost 5 bases at V and 8 bases at J; junction bases unmatched: 17. CDR3 size: 16 residues. Germline V gene data show CDR1 as KGHSH and CDR2 as LQKENI. In nucleotides, the CDR3 is TGTGCCAGCTCAAACGACCGTGTTGACAGGGCTTCAGAAGCTTTCTTT. This codes for CASSNDRVDRASEAFF.

This clonotype was counted between two and nine times. The chain joins TRBV7-2 to TRBJ1-3; TRBD1 might be the D (5 bases). V lost 1 base and J 2 bases, leaving 9 bases between the germline ends. The CDR3 contains 15 residues. Germline values: CDR1 SGHTA, CDR2 FQGNSA. CDR3 DNA: TGTGCCAGCAGCTTAGGGCAGGGAGCTGGAAACACCATATATTTT. Protein: CASSLGQGAGNTIYF.

V and J are TRBV14 and TRBJ2-7, with D possibly TRBD1 on 5 matching bases. The CDR3 is 12 amino acids. The ends were cut back, 5 bases at V and 6 bases at J, with 11 bases in the middle. Germline values: CDR1 SGHDN, CDR2 FVKESK. CDR3 coding DNA: TGTGCCAGCAGCAAGGGGCGTTTCGAGCAGTACTTC. Translated, it gives CASSKGRFEQYF.

The genes are TRBV6-5 and TRBJ1-2; D not certain. V gave up 2 bases and J gave up 7 bases, with 17 bases separating them. Germline values: CDR1 MNHEY, CDR2 SVGAGI. The CDR3 spans 15 residues. CDR3 residues: CASSYDGRGPGGYTF. Written as DNA, the CDR3 is TGTGCCAGCAGTTACGACGGACGAGGCCCGGGTGGCTACACCTTC.

The V gene is TRBV19, the J gene TRBJ1-1; tentative D call: TRBD1 (6 bases). This CDR3 has 12 amino acids. Trimming shortened V by 6 bases and J by 8 bases, and 13 bases separated the two germline ends. Germline V gives CDR1 LNHDA, CDR2 SQIVND (reference sequence). The CDR3 sequence: CASSIQGIEAFF. DNA of the CDR3: TGTGCCAGTAGCATACAGGGAATCGAAGCTTTCTTT.

This clonotype was detected only once. The J gene is TRBJ2-1, the V gene TRBV27; D perhaps matches TRBD1 (5 bases). Germline V gene sequence: CDR1 MNHEY, CDR2 SMNVEV (reference sequence). Trimming removed 5 bases from V and 5 bases from J, with 16 bases in between. The CDR3 length is 15 residues. The CDR3 spells CASSRLGAANNEQFF. Here the CDR3 DNA reads TGTGCCAGCAGTCGGCTAGGGGCCGCCAACAATGAGCAGTTCTTC.

V and J are TRBV5-4 and TRBJ2-2, with TRBD2 identical over 7 bases. V gave up 2 bases and J gave up 0 bases; unmatched junction bases: 4. Germline CDR1 reads SGHNT; CDR2 reads YYREEE (reference sequence). CDR3 size: 16 residues. The chain's CDR3 is CASSFGGTANTGELFF. Here the CDR3 DNA reads TGTGCCAGCAGCTTCGGGGGGACTGCGAACACCGGGGAGCTGTTTTTT. Full variable domain (rest looked up from reference TRBV5-4 and TRBJ2-2): ETGVTQSPTHLIKTRGQQVTLRCSSQSGHNTVSWYQQALGQGPQFIFQYYREEENGRGNFPPRFSGLQFPNYSSELNVNALELDDSALYLCASSFGGTANTGELFFGEGSRLTVL.

V usage is TRBV2 and J usage is TRBJ2-5; 9 bases are shared with TRBD1. Germline V CDR1 and CDR2: SNHLY, FYNNEI. V shed 4 bases and J 2 bases; nucleotides not matched to a gene: 2. CDR3 length: 14 amino acids. Written as DNA, the CDR3 is TGTGCCAGCAGTGCCGACAGGGGGCAAGAGACCCAGTACTTC. Translated, it gives CASSADRGQETQYF.